This T cell receptor beta chain is from a study of blood T cells in healthy people across ages. Findings of the study overall: It was held that the diversity estimates obtained from one million T cells were underestimates.

The use of a sample-barcoded 5' primer and a J-beta primer mix characterized a second PCR of about 7 to 12 cycles. Carrying 12 random nucleotides, a template-switch adaptor labeled each individual cDNA molecule. Samples each returned at least 2.5 million CDR3-containing paired-end reads. In TCRdb, the 5' RACE reads were re-called with MiXCR into one record per CDR3 protein. The table records 800,000 or so distinct CDR3 sequences, around 68% of them present only once. At least 6 million PBMCs were isolated per sample. V gave up 3 bases and J gave up 1 base; unmatched junction bases: 9. The CDR3 extends over 20 amino acids. Points on this clonotype: The antigen remains undetermined.

The receptor was derived from a man aged 25-45 years in good health. The sample was blood. The chain uses TRBV12-3 or TRBV12-4 and TRBJ2-2; 15 bases fit TRBD2. The CDR3 loop reads CASSFPEGLAGGLNTGELFF. The CDR3 nucleotides read TGTGCCAGCAGTTTTCCCGAAGGACTAGCGGGGGGGCTGAACACCGGGGAGCTGTTTTTT.